Included here is one TCR beta chain sequence, with context. Germline V gene data show CDR1 as SGHAT and CDR2 as FQNNGV. The CDR3 has 14 amino acids. V was clipped by 4 bases and J by 0 bases, with 7 bases between them. This record comes from a study of identical twins. TCRdb called the 5' RACE reads again in MiXCR, with one record for every CDR3 protein. The profile shows about 210,000 distinct CDR3 sequences, around 10% of them singletons. The sequencing input was memory (CD45RO+) T cells sorted from blood. This receptor was identified in a woman under 30 in good health. The chain joins TRBV11-2 to TRBJ1-5; D is unresolved. The CDR3 region is CASSSGDSNQPQHF. DNA of the CDR3: TGTGCCAGCAGCTCGGGTGATAGCAATCAGCCCCAGCATTTT.